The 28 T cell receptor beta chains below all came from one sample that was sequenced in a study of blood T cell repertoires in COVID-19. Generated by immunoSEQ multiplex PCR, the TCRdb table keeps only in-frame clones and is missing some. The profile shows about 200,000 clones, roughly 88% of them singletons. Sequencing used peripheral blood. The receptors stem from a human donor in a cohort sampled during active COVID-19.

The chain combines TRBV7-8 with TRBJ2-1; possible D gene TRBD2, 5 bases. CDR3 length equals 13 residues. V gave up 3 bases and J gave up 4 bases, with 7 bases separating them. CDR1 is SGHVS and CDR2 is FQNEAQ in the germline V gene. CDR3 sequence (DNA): TGTGCCAGCAGCTTTCGGGAATACAATGAGCAGTTCTTC. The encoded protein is CASSFREYNEQFF.

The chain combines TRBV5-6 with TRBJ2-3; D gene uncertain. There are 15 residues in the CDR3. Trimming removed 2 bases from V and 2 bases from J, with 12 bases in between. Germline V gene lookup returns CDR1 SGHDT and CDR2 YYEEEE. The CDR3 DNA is TGTGCCAGCAGCTTCGTGGGCCGACCCACAGATACGCAGTATTTT. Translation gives CASSFVGRPTDTQYF.

The CDR3 DNA is TGTGCCAGCTCACCATATGATAGCAGGGACTATGGCTACACCTTC. It codes for CASSPYDSRDYGYTF. The chain recombines TRBV18 with TRBJ1-2, with D perhaps TRBD1 (5 bases). The CDR3 length is 15 residues. With 2 bases removed from V and 3 bases from J, the gap between germline ends came to 13 bases. Germline-derived CDR1 and CDR2 are KGHSH and LQKENI.

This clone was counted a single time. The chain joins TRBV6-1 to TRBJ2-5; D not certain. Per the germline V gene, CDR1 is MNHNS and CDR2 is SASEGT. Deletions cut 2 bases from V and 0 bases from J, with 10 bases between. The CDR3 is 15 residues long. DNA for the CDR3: TGTGCCAGCAGTGAACGGCGACTGTACCAAGAGACCCAGTACTTC. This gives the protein CASSERRLYQETQYF.

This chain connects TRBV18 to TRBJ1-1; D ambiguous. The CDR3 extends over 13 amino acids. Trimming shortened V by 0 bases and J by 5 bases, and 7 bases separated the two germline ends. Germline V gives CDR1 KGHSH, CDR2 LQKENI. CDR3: CASSPPPGTEAFF. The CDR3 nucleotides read TGTGCCAGCTCACCACCGCCCGGGACTGAAGCTTTCTTT.

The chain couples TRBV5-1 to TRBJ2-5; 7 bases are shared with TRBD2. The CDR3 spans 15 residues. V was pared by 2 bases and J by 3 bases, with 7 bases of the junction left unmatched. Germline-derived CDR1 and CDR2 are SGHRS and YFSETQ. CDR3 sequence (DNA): TGCGCCAGCAGCTTATCGACTAGCCCCGAAGAGACCCAGTACTTC. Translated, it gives CASSLSTSPEETQYF.

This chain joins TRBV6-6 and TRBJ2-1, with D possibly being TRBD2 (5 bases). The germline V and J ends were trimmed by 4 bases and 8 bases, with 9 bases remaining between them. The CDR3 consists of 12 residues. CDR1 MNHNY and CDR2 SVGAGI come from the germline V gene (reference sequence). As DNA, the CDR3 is TGTGCCAGCAGTTCCCTCGGGGATGAGCAGTTCTTC. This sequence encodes CASSSLGDEQFF.

CDR3 in amino acids: CASLQLGQGLLEAFF. In nucleotides, the CDR3 is TGTGCCAGCCTTCAACTGGGACAGGGGCTATTAGAAGCTTTCTTT. J is TRBJ1-1 and V is TRBV28, with 10 nucleotides matching TRBD1. V lost 8 bases and J lost 8; bases outside the gene matches: 14. The CDR3 contains 15 residues. The germline CDR1 and CDR2 sequences are MDHEN and SYDVKM.

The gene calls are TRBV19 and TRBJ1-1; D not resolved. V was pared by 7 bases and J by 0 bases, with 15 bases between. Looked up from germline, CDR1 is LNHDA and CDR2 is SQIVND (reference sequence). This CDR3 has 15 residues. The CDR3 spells CASNTGREMNTEAFF. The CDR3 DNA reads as TGTGCCAGTAACACCGGACGGGAAATGAACACTGAAGCTTTCTTT.

DNA for the CDR3: TGTGCCAGCAGTCACCCCTGGGGCATGAACACTGAAGCTTTCTTT. Translation gives CASSHPWGMNTEAFF. This chain joins TRBV27 and TRBJ1-1, with TRBD1 as a possible D gene (5 bases). Germline V lookup: CDR1 MNHEY, CDR2 SMNVEV (reference sequence). The CDR3 totals 15 residues. V lost 5 bases, J lost 0 bases, and 13 bases lay in between.

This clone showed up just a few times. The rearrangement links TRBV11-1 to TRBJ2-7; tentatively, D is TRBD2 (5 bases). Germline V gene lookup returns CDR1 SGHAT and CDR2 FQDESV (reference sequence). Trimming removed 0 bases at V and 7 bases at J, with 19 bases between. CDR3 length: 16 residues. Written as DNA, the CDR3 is TGTGCCAGCAGCTTAGCGTCCGGACTGGCGGGTAGTGAGCAGTACTTC. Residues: CASSLASGLAGSEQYF.

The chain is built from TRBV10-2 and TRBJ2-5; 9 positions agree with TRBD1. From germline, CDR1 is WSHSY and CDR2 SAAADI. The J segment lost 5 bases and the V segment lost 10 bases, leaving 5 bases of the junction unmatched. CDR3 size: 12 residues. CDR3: CATRQGVETQYF. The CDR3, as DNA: TGCGCCACCCGACAGGGGGTCGAGACCCAGTACTTC.

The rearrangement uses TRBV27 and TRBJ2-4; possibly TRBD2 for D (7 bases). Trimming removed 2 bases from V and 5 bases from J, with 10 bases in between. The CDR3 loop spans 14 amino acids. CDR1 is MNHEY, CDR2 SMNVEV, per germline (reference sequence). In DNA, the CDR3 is TGTGCCAGCAGTTTACGGGGGGCGCAAAACATTCAGTACTTC. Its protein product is CASSLRGAQNIQYF.

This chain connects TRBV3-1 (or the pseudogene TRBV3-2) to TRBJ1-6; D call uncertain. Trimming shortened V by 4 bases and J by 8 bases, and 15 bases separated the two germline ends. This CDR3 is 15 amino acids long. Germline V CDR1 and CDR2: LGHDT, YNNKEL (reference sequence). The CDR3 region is CASSRLSVADSPLHF. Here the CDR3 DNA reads TGTGCCAGCAGCCGACTGTCAGTAGCGGATTCACCCCTCCACTTT.

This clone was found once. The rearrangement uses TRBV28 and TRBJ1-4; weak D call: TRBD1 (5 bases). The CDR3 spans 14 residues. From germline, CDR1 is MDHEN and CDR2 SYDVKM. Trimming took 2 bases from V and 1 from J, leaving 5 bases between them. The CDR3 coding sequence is TGTGCCAGCAGTTTAAGGGGAACTAATGAAAAACTGTTTTTT. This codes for CASSLRGTNEKLFF. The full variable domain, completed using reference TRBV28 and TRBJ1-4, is DVKVTQSSRYLVKRTGEKVFLECVQDMDHENMFWYRQDPGLGLRLIYFSYDVKMKEKGDIPEGYSVSREKKERFSLILESASTNQTSMYLCASSLRGTNEKLFFGSGTQLSVL.

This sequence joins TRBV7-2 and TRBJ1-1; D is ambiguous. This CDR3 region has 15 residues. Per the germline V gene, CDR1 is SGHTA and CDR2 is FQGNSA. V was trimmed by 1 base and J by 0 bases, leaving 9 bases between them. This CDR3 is CASSLVAVMNTEAFF. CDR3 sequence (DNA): TGTGCCAGCAGCTTAGTGGCGGTAATGAACACTGAAGCTTTCTTT.

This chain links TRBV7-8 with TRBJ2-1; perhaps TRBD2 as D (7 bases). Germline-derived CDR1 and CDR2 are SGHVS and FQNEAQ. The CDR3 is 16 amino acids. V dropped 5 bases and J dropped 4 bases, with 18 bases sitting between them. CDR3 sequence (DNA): TGTGCCAGCAGCCGCGTCTGGGGGGGCCAGTACAATGAGCAGTTCTTC. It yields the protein CASSRVWGGQYNEQFF.

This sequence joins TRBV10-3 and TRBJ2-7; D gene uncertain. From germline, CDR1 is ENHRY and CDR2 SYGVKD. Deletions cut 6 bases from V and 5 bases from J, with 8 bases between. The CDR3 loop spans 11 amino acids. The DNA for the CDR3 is TGTGCCATCAGGCAAACAAACGAGCAGTACTTC. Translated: CAIRQTNEQYF.

The CDR3 nucleotides read TGTGCCAGCAGCGCCGACAGGGAATGGACTGAAGCTTTCTTT. This codes for CASSADREWTEAFF. This chain connects TRBV9 to TRBJ1-1, with TRBD1 identical over 7 bases. Germline trimming cut 3 bases from V and 5 bases from J; bases unmatched to any gene: 7. Germline values: CDR1 SGDLS, CDR2 YYNGEE. The CDR3 spans 14 residues.

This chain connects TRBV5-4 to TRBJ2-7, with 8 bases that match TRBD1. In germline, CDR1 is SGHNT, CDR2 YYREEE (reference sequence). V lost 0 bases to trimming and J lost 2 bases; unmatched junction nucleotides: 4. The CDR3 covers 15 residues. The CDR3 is CASSLGQGITYEQYF. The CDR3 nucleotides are TGTGCCAGCAGCTTGGGACAGGGGATAACCTACGAGCAGTACTTC.

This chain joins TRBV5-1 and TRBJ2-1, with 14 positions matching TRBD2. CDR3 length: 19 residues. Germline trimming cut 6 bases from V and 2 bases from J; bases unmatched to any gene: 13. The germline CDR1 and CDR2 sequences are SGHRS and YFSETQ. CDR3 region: CASTPGWGTSGSAYNEQFF. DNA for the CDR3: TGCGCCAGCACCCCCGGGTGGGGGACTAGCGGGAGTGCCTACAATGAGCAGTTCTTC. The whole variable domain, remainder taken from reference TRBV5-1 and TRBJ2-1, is KAGVTQTPRYLIKTRGQQVTLSCSPISGHRSVSWYQQTPGQGLQFLFEYFSETQRNKGNFPGRFSGRQFSNSRSEMNVSTLELGDSALYLCASTPGWGTSGSAYNEQFFGPGTRLTVL.

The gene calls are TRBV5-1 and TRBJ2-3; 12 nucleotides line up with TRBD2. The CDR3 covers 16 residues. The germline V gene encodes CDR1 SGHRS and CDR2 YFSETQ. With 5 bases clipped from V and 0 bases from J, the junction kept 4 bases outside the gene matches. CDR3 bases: TGCGCCAGCAGACTCGGGACTAGCGGGAGCACAGATACGCAGTATTTT. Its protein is CASRLGTSGSTDTQYF.

The CDR3 DNA reads as TGTGCCAGCAGCCCAGGGGCGTCGGAGCAGTACTTC. Protein product: CASSPGASEQYF. This chain connects TRBV12-3 or TRBV12-4 to TRBJ2-7; D is perhaps TRBD1 (6 bases). This CDR3 is 12 amino acids long. Trimming stripped 6 bases from V and 7 bases from J, with 13 bases between.

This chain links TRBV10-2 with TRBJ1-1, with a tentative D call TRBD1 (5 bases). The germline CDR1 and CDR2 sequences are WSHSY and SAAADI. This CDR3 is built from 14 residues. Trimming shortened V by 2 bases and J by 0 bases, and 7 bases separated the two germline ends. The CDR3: CASSETGLNTEAFF. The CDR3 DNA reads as TGCGCCAGCAGTGAGACAGGATTGAACACTGAAGCTTTCTTT.

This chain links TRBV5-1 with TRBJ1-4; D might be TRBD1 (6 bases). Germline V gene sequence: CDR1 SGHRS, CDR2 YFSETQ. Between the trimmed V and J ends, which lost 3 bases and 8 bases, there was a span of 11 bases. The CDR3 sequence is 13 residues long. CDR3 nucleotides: TGCGCCAGCAGCTCGTTCCAGGGGGAAAAACTGTTTTTT. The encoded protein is CASSSFQGEKLFF.

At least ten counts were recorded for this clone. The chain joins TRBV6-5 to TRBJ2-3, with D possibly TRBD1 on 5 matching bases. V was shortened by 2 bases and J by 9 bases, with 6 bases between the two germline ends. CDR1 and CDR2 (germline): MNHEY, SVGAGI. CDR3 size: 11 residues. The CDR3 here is CASSYKGTQYF. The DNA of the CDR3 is TGTGCCAGCAGTTACAAGGGGACGCAGTATTTT.

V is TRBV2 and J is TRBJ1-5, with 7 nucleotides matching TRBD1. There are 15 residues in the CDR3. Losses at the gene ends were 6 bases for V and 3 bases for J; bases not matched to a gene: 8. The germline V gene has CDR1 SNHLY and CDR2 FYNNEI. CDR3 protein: CASSPGTAINQPQHF. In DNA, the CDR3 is TGTGCCAGCAGCCCGGGGACAGCTATCAATCAGCCCCAGCATTTT.

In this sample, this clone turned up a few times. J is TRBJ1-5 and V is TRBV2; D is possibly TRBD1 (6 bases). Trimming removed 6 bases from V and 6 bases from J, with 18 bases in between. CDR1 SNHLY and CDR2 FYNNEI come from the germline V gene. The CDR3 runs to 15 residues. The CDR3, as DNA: TGTGCCAGCAGCCGACTCTTGGGACAAGGTCAGCCCCAGCATTTT. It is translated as CASSRLLGQGQPQHF.